These T cell receptor beta chains were read from a single sample in a study of cytomegalovirus exposure and HLA in healthy donors. Clones were sequenced by immunoSEQ multiplex PCR, and TCRdb holds only the in-frame ones, with some missing. The sample has tens of thousands of clones, about 57% seen once. The sequenced material came from PBMCs. All receptors come from a human donor in good health. The CDR3 runs from the conserved cysteine through the conserved F or W. D genes are given only for firm matches. Clone sizes are given selectively: once, few, many, or a class where the clone is expanded.

cdr3_nt: TGTGCCAGCAGGGAGACAGGGGAAGAGACCCAGTACTTC
cdr3_aa: CASRETGEETQYF
v_call: TRBV6-1
j_call: TRBJ2-5
d_call: TRBD1
clone_size: -

cdr3_nt: TGCGCCAGCGGCTCGGGACACACTGCAACTAATGAAAAACTGTTTTTT
cdr3_aa: CASGSGHTATNEKLFF
v_call: TRBV5-1
j_call: TRBJ1-4
d_call: -
clone_size: -

cdr3_nt: TGTGCCAGCACCTCAGACTGGGCCAACGTCCTGACTTTC
cdr3_aa: CASTSDWANVLTF
v_call: TRBV2
j_call: TRBJ2-6
d_call: -
clone_size: -

cdr3_nt: TGTGCCTGGAGTGGGGCCTCGACCCTGGTGGCCGGGGAGCTGTTTTTT
cdr3_aa: CAWSGASTLVAGELFF
v_call: TRBV30
j_call: TRBJ2-2
d_call: -
clone_size: -

cdr3_nt: TGTGCCAGCAGTGCACAGGGTGGGGGAGCTAACTATGGCTACACCTTC
cdr3_aa: CASSAQGGGANYGYTF
v_call: TRBV27
j_call: TRBJ1-2
d_call: -
clone_size: few

cdr3_nt: TGTGCCAGCAGCTTGGACTCGGGCACTGAAGCTTTCTTT
cdr3_aa: CASSLDSGTEAFF
v_call: TRBV5-4
j_call: TRBJ1-1
d_call: -
clone_size: -

cdr3_nt: TGTGCCAGTAGTGGGCTAGCGGGGGGATCCGATGAGCAGTTCTTC
cdr3_aa: CASSGLAGGSDEQFF
v_call: TRBV19
j_call: TRBJ2-1
d_call: TRBD2
clone_size: -

cdr3_nt: TGTGCCAGCAGTCGATCCGGGACAGGGCACGAGCAGTACTTC
cdr3_aa: CASSRSGTGHEQYF
v_call: TRBV27
j_call: TRBJ2-7
d_call: TRBD1
clone_size: once

cdr3_nt: TGTGCCAGCAGCTTCAGGGGGCAAACCGCACAAGAGACCCAGTACTTC
cdr3_aa: CASSFRGQTAQETQYF
v_call: TRBV7-2
j_call: TRBJ2-5
d_call: TRBD1
clone_size: -

cdr3_nt: TGCGCCAGCAGCGCGCTTGGTTCCTACGAGCAGTACTTC
cdr3_aa: CASSALGSYEQYF
v_call: TRBV5-1
j_call: TRBJ2-7
d_call: -
clone_size: -

cdr3_nt: TGTGCCAGTAGTCTCGGGGTCCTCATGAACACTGAAGCTTTCTTT
cdr3_aa: CASSLGVLMNTEAFF
v_call: TRBV19
j_call: TRBJ1-1
d_call: -
clone_size: -

cdr3_nt: TGTGCCAGTAGTCTTAGACGGGCAGGACGGGGAGGTACTGAAGCTTTCTTT
cdr3_aa: CASSLRRAGRGGTEAFF
v_call: TRBV19
j_call: TRBJ1-1
d_call: -
clone_size: -

cdr3_nt: TGTGCCAGCAGCTTAAGACAGGGGGATATTCAGTACTTC
cdr3_aa: CASSLRQGDIQYF
v_call: TRBV7-6
j_call: TRBJ2-7
d_call: TRBD1
clone_size: -

cdr3_nt: TGTGCCAGCAGCACGCTAGCTTCAGAGACCCAGTACTTC
cdr3_aa: CASSTLASETQYF
v_call: TRBV7-2
j_call: TRBJ2-5
d_call: -
clone_size: -

cdr3_nt: TGTGCCAGCAGCTTGACCGACGGAGGGACCCAGTACTTC
cdr3_aa: CASSLTDGGTQYF
v_call: TRBV7-8
j_call: TRBJ2-5
d_call: -
clone_size: -

cdr3_nt: TGTGCCAGCCTCGGACAGGTCAGCGACGAGCAGTACTTC
cdr3_aa: CASLGQVSDEQYF
v_call: TRBV27
j_call: TRBJ2-7
d_call: TRBD1
clone_size: few

cdr3_nt: TGCGCCAGCAGCTTGTCTTATGGACAGAACTATGGCTACACCTTC
cdr3_aa: CASSLSYGQNYGYTF
v_call: TRBV5-1
j_call: TRBJ1-2
d_call: -
clone_size: -

cdr3_nt: TGCGCCAGCAGCCAAGAAGCGAACACTGAAGCTTTCTTT
cdr3_aa: CASSQEANTEAFF
v_call: TRBV4-1
j_call: TRBJ1-1
d_call: -
clone_size: -

cdr3_nt: TGTGCCAGCAGCTTTGGTGGCAGGGCCACTGAAGCTTTCTTT
cdr3_aa: CASSFGGRATEAFF
v_call: TRBV5-4
j_call: TRBJ1-1
d_call: -
clone_size: -

cdr3_nt: TGTGCCAGCAGCGTAGCACGGGGGGGACTAGCGGCCTTAAATGAGCAGTTCTTC
cdr3_aa: CASSVARGGLAALNEQFF
v_call: TRBV9
j_call: TRBJ2-1
d_call: TRBD2
clone_size: -

cdr3_nt: TGTGCCAGCAGATCCGACAGGGTTATCCACGAGCAGTACTTC
cdr3_aa: CASRSDRVIHEQYF
v_call: TRBV6-1
j_call: TRBJ2-7
d_call: TRBD1
clone_size: -

cdr3_nt: TGTGCCAGCAGCTCCCAACCGGGATTCCTAGATGGCTACACCTTC
cdr3_aa: CASSSQPGFLDGYTF
v_call: TRBV7-2
j_call: TRBJ1-2
d_call: -
clone_size: few

cdr3_nt: TGTGCCAGCAGCGTAGGGGCAGAAGCTAACTATGGCTACACCTTC
cdr3_aa: CASSVGAEANYGYTF
v_call: TRBV9
j_call: TRBJ1-2
d_call: -
clone_size: few

cdr3_nt: TGTGCCAGCAGTGCAGCGGGGTTTTACACCGGGGAGCTGTTTTTT
cdr3_aa: CASSAAGFYTGELFF
v_call: TRBV27
j_call: TRBJ2-2
d_call: TRBD2
clone_size: -

cdr3_nt: TGCAGCGTTGAAGAGGGACGCGGGAGTCCCGAGCAGTACTTC
cdr3_aa: CSVEEGRGSPEQYF
v_call: TRBV29-1
j_call: TRBJ2-7
d_call: TRBD2
clone_size: -

cdr3_nt: TGCGCCAGCAGCTTGGAGACAGGGGGTGGCTACACCTTC
cdr3_aa: CASSLETGGGYTF
v_call: TRBV5-1
j_call: TRBJ1-2
d_call: TRBD1
clone_size: few

cdr3_nt: TGTGCCAGCAGCTTAGTTGGGGACAGCGAGCAGTACTTC
cdr3_aa: CASSLVGDSEQYF
v_call: TRBV7-6
j_call: TRBJ2-7
d_call: TRBD1
clone_size: -

cdr3_nt: TGTGCCAGCAGCTTCCAGGGGAGCAATCAGCCCCAGCATTTT
cdr3_aa: CASSFQGSNQPQHF
v_call: TRBV5-5
j_call: TRBJ1-5
d_call: -
clone_size: few

cdr3_nt: TGTGCCAGTACCTCCTTCCTCGGCGGCAGGGGCCAAGAGACCCAGTACTTC
cdr3_aa: CASTSFLGGRGQETQYF
v_call: TRBV19
j_call: TRBJ2-5
d_call: -
clone_size: once

cdr3_nt: TGTGCCAGCAGCGGGGACTCAATATACCCTACGAAGCAGTACTTC
cdr3_aa: CASSGDSIYPTKQYF
v_call: TRBV2
j_call: TRBJ2-7
d_call: -
clone_size: -

cdr3_nt: TGTGCCAGCCCTACCGGGACAGGGGAATATGGCTACACCTTC
cdr3_aa: CASPTGTGEYGYTF
v_call: TRBV6-1
j_call: TRBJ1-2
d_call: TRBD1
clone_size: -

cdr3_nt: TGTGCCAGCAGCCTCGTCTACGAGCAGTACTTC
cdr3_aa: CASSLVYEQYF
v_call: TRBV2
j_call: TRBJ2-7
d_call: -
clone_size: -

cdr3_nt: TGTGCCAGCAGCCTAGGGACAGGGACTGAAGCTTTCTTT
cdr3_aa: CASSLGTGTEAFF
v_call: TRBV7-9
j_call: TRBJ1-1
d_call: TRBD1
clone_size: -

cdr3_nt: TGCGCCAGCAGCTTGGCCATCGGGGGTCTACAAGAGACCCAGTACTTC
cdr3_aa: CASSLAIGGLQETQYF
v_call: TRBV5-1
j_call: TRBJ2-5
d_call: -
clone_size: few

cdr3_nt: TGTGCCAGCAGCCCCGCGGGCAGGCACAATGAGCAGTTCTTC
cdr3_aa: CASSPAGRHNEQFF
v_call: TRBV7-9
j_call: TRBJ2-1
d_call: -
clone_size: -

cdr3_nt: TGTGCCAGTAGTCCAAGCTCGGGACAGCAATATGGCTACACCTTC
cdr3_aa: CASSPSSGQQYGYTF
v_call: TRBV19
j_call: TRBJ1-2
d_call: TRBD1
clone_size: -

cdr3_nt: TGCGCCAGCGGACAGGGTATTACTAGCGGGGGGCACAATGAGCAGTTCTTC
cdr3_aa: CASGQGITSGGHNEQFF
v_call: TRBV5-1
j_call: TRBJ2-1
d_call: TRBD2
clone_size: -

cdr3_nt: TGTGCCACCAGCAGAGTCAACCCACAGGAGACCCAGTACTTC
cdr3_aa: CATSRVNPQETQYF
v_call: TRBV15
j_call: TRBJ2-5
d_call: -
clone_size: -

cdr3_nt: TGCGCCAGCAGACAAGACAGGGCCCGGGCCACCATGAACACTGAAGCTTTCTTT
cdr3_aa: CASRQDRARATMNTEAFF
v_call: TRBV5-1
j_call: TRBJ1-1
d_call: TRBD1
clone_size: once

cdr3_nt: TGCGCCAGCAGCTTGTCAGCAACTAATGAAAAACTGTTTTTT
cdr3_aa: CASSLSATNEKLFF
v_call: TRBV5-1
j_call: TRBJ1-4
d_call: -
clone_size: -

cdr3_nt: TGTGCCACCAGCACCCGACAGGGGAAGGGTCAGCCCCAGCATTTT
cdr3_aa: CATSTRQGKGQPQHF
v_call: TRBV15
j_call: TRBJ1-5
d_call: TRBD1
clone_size: -

cdr3_nt: TGTGCCAGCGTCTCCTCAGGGGGCTTTTATGGCTACACCTTC
cdr3_aa: CASVSSGGFYGYTF
v_call: TRBV7-2
j_call: TRBJ1-2
d_call: TRBD1
clone_size: -

cdr3_nt: TGTGCCAGCAGGGAGGGGCTAGCGGGGCGGGATACGCAGTATTTT
cdr3_aa: CASREGLAGRDTQYF
v_call: TRBV6-1
j_call: TRBJ2-3
d_call: TRBD2
clone_size: -

cdr3_nt: TGTGCCAGTAGACAGCAGTCTAACTATGGCTACACCTTC
cdr3_aa: CASRQQSNYGYTF
v_call: TRBV19
j_call: TRBJ1-2
d_call: -
clone_size: -

cdr3_nt: TGTGCCAGCACCTTTGGGACTAGATTCTCCTACGAGCAGTACTTC
cdr3_aa: CASTFGTRFSYEQYF
v_call: TRBV7-2
j_call: TRBJ2-7
d_call: TRBD2
clone_size: -

cdr3_nt: TGTGCCAGCAGTTACTCCGGGACAGGGTCAGATACGCAGTATTTT
cdr3_aa: CASSYSGTGSDTQYF
v_call: TRBV6-5
j_call: TRBJ2-3
d_call: TRBD1
clone_size: few

cdr3_nt: TGTGCAAGTCGCTTCCCTCGCGATCCCTACGAGCAGTACTTC
cdr3_aa: CASRFPRDPYEQYF
v_call: TRBV12-2
j_call: TRBJ2-7
d_call: -
clone_size: -

cdr3_nt: TGTGCCAGCAGTGTTATGAGCGGGGGGATCGAGACCCAGTACTTC
cdr3_aa: CASSVMSGGIETQYF
v_call: TRBV2
j_call: TRBJ2-5
d_call: TRBD2
clone_size: -

cdr3_nt: TGTGCCAGTAGTCACGACCGGTTAACTAATCTCACCTTC
cdr3_aa: CASSHDRLTNLTF
v_call: TRBV19
j_call: TRBJ1-2
d_call: -
clone_size: -

cdr3_nt: TGCGCCAGCAGCTTTGTCGCGGGGGGGACCGAGACCCAGTACTTC
cdr3_aa: CASSFVAGGTETQYF
v_call: TRBV5-1
j_call: TRBJ2-5
d_call: TRBD2
clone_size: -

cdr3_nt: TGTGCCAGCAGTCTGCAGGGGGCAGGGTCCTACGAGCAGTACTTC
cdr3_aa: CASSLQGAGSYEQYF
v_call: TRBV5-4
j_call: TRBJ2-7
d_call: TRBD1
clone_size: -

cdr3_nt: TGCAGTGCTAGCGGCTCTCCGGGCCAGCATTTT
cdr3_aa: CSASGSPGQHF
v_call: TRBV20-1
j_call: TRBJ1-5
d_call: -
clone_size: -

cdr3_nt: TGTGCCAGCACCCCGGACAGGGTCCGTGGCTACACCTTC
cdr3_aa: CASTPDRVRGYTF
v_call: TRBV28
j_call: TRBJ1-2
d_call: TRBD1
clone_size: few

cdr3_nt: TGCGCCAGCAGCCAAGATTGGGCGGGGAACACTGAAGCTTTCTTT
cdr3_aa: CASSQDWAGNTEAFF
v_call: TRBV4-3
j_call: TRBJ1-1
d_call: -
clone_size: -

cdr3_nt: TGTGCCAGTAGTGACCAACAGGGATTTCCTGGCTACACCTTC
cdr3_aa: CASSDQQGFPGYTF
v_call: TRBV19
j_call: TRBJ1-2
d_call: -
clone_size: few

cdr3_nt: TGTGCCAGCAGCTCTCAGGGGGCAGGTACTGAAGCTTTCTTT
cdr3_aa: CASSSQGAGTEAFF
v_call: TRBV9
j_call: TRBJ1-1
d_call: TRBD1
clone_size: -

cdr3_nt: TGCGCCAGCAGCTTGGGAGGGCCCCGGGACTCTGAAGCTTTCTTT
cdr3_aa: CASSLGGPRDSEAFF
v_call: TRBV5-1
j_call: TRBJ1-1
d_call: -
clone_size: -

cdr3_nt: TGTGCCAGCAGTGCCGACAGGGGGCCTAATGAAAAACTGTTTTTT
cdr3_aa: CASSADRGPNEKLFF
v_call: TRBV6-1
j_call: TRBJ1-4
d_call: TRBD1
clone_size: few

cdr3_nt: TGTGCCAGCAGCCCCGTAAATCAGCCCCAGCATTTT
cdr3_aa: CASSPVNQPQHF
v_call: TRBV7-9
j_call: TRBJ1-5
d_call: -
clone_size: -

cdr3_nt: TGTGCCAGCAGCCTCGGGGGGAACACCGGGGAGCTGTTTTTT
cdr3_aa: CASSLGGNTGELFF
v_call: TRBV6-5
j_call: TRBJ2-2
d_call: -
clone_size: -